The present T cell receptor beta chain was sequenced within a study of CD8 T cells in ankylosing spondylitis. Study-wide results and caveats: Some motif variants were previously reported in reactive arthritis synovial fluid and blood. Eight highly homologous variants made up a TCR beta motif, and this motif appeared characteristic of ankylosing spondylitis blood.

TCRdb itself ran the 5' RACE reads through MiXCR, one entry per CDR3 protein. The repertoire consists of 400,000 to 450,000 distinct CDR3 sequences, with about a sixth occurring once and the leading ten covering approximately 0.97%. To note about this clonotype: The antigen is unknown.

The germline CDR1 and CDR2 sequences are SGDLS and YYNGEE. The ends were cut back, 3 bases at V and 4 bases at J, with 8 bases in the middle. This CDR3 spans 13 amino acids. This rearrangement joins TRBV9 to TRBJ2-1; D remains unclear. The sequenced material came from blood, either unsorted or a sorted T cell fraction (not recorded which). This TCR came from a male donor with ankylosing spondylitis. CDR3 in amino acids: CASSETRYNEQFF. In DNA form, the CDR3 reads TGTGCCAGCAGCGAGACAAGGTACAATGAGCAGTTCTTC.